The clone carrying this TCR beta chain appeared once. TCRdb passed the 5' RACE reads through MiXCR, listing each CDR3 protein once. The sample shows about 250,000 distinct CDR3 sequences, over 30% of them seen only once. This entry comes from a study of CD8 T cells in ankylosing spondylitis. Per the germline V gene, CDR1 is WSHSY and CDR2 is SAAADI. There are 15 residues in the CDR3. V lost 0 bases and J lost 7; bases outside the gene matches: 5. The chain links TRBV10-2 to TRBJ1-4; 7 bases map to TRBD1. Sequences were obtained from blood, either unsorted or a sorted T cell fraction (not recorded which). The TCR originated in a male donor with ankylosing spondylitis or in good health (not recorded which). CDR3 sequence reads: CASSESEGAVEKLFF. In nucleotides, the CDR3 is TGCGCCAGCAGTGAGTCGGAGGGGGCTGTTGAAAAACTGTTTTTT.